Following are 29 T cell receptor beta chains from one sample sequenced in a study of cytomegalovirus exposure and HLA in healthy donors. Profiling relied on immunoSEQ multiplex PCR, and the TCRdb table lists in-frame clones only, not all of them. The sample consists of about 68,000 clones, about 89% of them appearing once. The sequenced material came from PBMCs. The source is a man aged 18 to 29 in good health and CMV-seronegative.

This clone was detected only once. This chain joins TRBV18 and TRBJ1-1; D is uncertain. The CDR3 spans 13 residues. The germline gives CDR1 KGHSH, CDR2 LQKENI. Trimming cost V 5 bases and J 1 base, with 8 bases left between them. CDR3 in amino acids: CASSSQRNTEAFF. CDR3 DNA sequence: TGTGCCAGCTCATCACAGCGGAACACTGAAGCTTTCTTT.

The CDR3 protein is CASSGGTGDTGELFF. The CDR3 region has the DNA TGTGCCAGCAGCGGGGGGACAGGGGACACCGGGGAGCTGTTTTTT. The chain combines TRBV21-1 with TRBJ2-2; the D call TRBD1 from the table was never checked on the DNA. TRBV21-1 is reported as a pseudogene. This CDR3 has 15 residues.

This chain links TRBV29-1 with TRBJ1-1; D gene uncertain. V was clipped by 7 bases and J by 2 bases, with 5 bases between them. In germline, CDR1 is SQVTM, CDR2 ANQGSEA. This CDR3 has 10 amino acids. This CDR3 is CSAQNTEAFF. DNA for the CDR3: TGCAGCGCCCAAAACACTGAAGCTTTCTTT.

V is TRBV6-7 and J is TRBJ1-3; D is unresolved. TRBV6-7 falls under the ORF class, with uncertain function. This CDR3 comprises 14 residues. V was shortened by 6 bases and J by 0 bases, with 9 bases between the two germline ends. CDR3 protein: CASRDNNSGNTIYF. The CDR3 coding sequence is TGTGCCAGCAGAGACAACAACTCTGGAAACACCATATATTTT.

V gene TRBV28 combines with J gene TRBJ1-5; D is uncertain. The CDR3 contains 14 residues. Trimming pared 3 bases from V and 3 bases from J, leaving 9 bases between. Germline CDR1 is MDHEN and CDR2 is SYDVKM. The CDR3 DNA follows: TGTGCCAGCAGTTTCACCTATGTCAATCAGCCCCAGCATTTT. The encoded protein is CASSFTYVNQPQHF.

The chain has TRBV6-4 and TRBJ2-7, with D perhaps matching TRBD1 (6 bases). Trimming stripped 8 bases from V and 3 bases from J, with 20 bases between. The CDR3 consists of 15 residues. The germline CDR1 and CDR2 sequences are MRHNA and SNTAGT. The CDR3 region has the DNA TGTGCCAGCTGGGGACGGACAGTTAAAGTCTACGAGCAGTACTTC. This translates into CASWGRTVKVYEQYF.

The chain employs TRBV28 and TRBJ1-2; D gene unclear. The CDR3 is made up of 13 amino acids. V gave up 5 bases and J gave up 4 bases, with 11 bases separating them. Germline values: CDR1 MDHEN, CDR2 SYDVKM. The CDR3 spells CASSLRVVYGYTF. As DNA, the CDR3 is TGTGCCAGCAGTCTGCGGGTCGTCTATGGCTACACCTTC.

The rearrangement joins TRBV7-3 to TRBJ2-1; possibly TRBD2 for D (6 bases). The V end was cut by 3 bases, the J end by 6 bases, with 12 bases between. Germline V gives CDR1 SGHTA, CDR2 FQGTGA. CDR3 length: 14 residues. The CDR3 here is CASSFRDLVNEQFF. In DNA form, the CDR3 reads TGTGCCAGCAGCTTCCGGGACTTAGTCAATGAGCAGTTCTTC. The entire variable domain, with the rest obtained from reference TRBV7-3 and TRBJ2-1, is as follows: GAGVSQTPSNKVTEKGKYVELRCDPISGHTALYWYRQSLGQGPEFLIYFQGTGAADDSGLPNDRFFAVRPEGSVSTLKIQRTERGDSAVYLCASSFRDLVNEQFFGPGTRLTVL.

The chain links TRBV7-9 to TRBJ1-4, with TRBD1 matching 7 bases. V lost 2 bases, J lost 2 bases, and 2 bases stayed unmatched. The CDR3 contains 15 residues. In germline, CDR1 is SEHNR, CDR2 FQNEAQ (reference sequence). The CDR3 sequence is CASSLMDRTNEKLFF. The CDR3 nucleotides read TGTGCCAGCAGCTTAATGGACAGGACTAATGAAAAACTGTTTTTT. Looking up the rest from reference TRBV7-9 and TRBJ1-4 gives the full variable domain: DTGVSQNPRHKITKRGQNVTFRCDPISEHNRLYWYRQTLGQGPEFLTYFQNEAQLEKSRLLSDRFSAERPKGSFSTLEIQRTEQGDSAMYLCASSLMDRTNEKLFFGSGTQLSVL.

V usage is TRBV7-3 and J usage is TRBJ1-2; 10 bases line up with TRBD1. This CDR3 spans 17 amino acids. Trimming removed 5 bases from V and 3 bases from J; junction bases left unmatched: 12. Germline-derived CDR1 and CDR2 are SGHTA and FQGTGA. The chain's CDR3 is CASSNARDRGRDYGYTF. The CDR3 region has the DNA TGTGCCAGCAGCAACGCCCGGGACAGGGGAAGGGACTATGGCTACACCTTC.

The chain joins TRBV7-9 to TRBJ2-1; D not certain. From germline, CDR1 is SEHNR and CDR2 FQNEAQ (reference sequence). The CDR3 is made up of 12 amino acids. Trimming shortened V by 4 bases and J by 9 bases, and 10 bases separated the two germline ends. CDR3: CASSSSGGEQFF. The CDR3 coding sequence is TGTGCCAGCAGCTCGTCGGGTGGTGAGCAGTTCTTC. The full variable domain, completed using reference TRBV7-9 and TRBJ2-1, is DTGVSQNPRHKITKRGQNVTFRCDPISEHNRLYWYRQTLGQGPEFLTYFQNEAQLEKSRLLSDRFSAERPKGSFSTLEIQRTEQGDSAMYLCASSSSGGEQFFGPGTRLTVL.

This clone showed up just once. The chain employs TRBV28 and TRBJ2-7; 7 nucleotides align to TRBD2. The J segment lost 7 bases and the V segment lost 0 bases, leaving 6 bases of the junction unmatched. Germline values: CDR1 MDHEN, CDR2 SYDVKM. The CDR3 length is 14 residues. The chain's CDR3 is CASSLWTSPGEQYF. CDR3 nucleotide sequence: TGTGCCAGCAGTTTATGGACTAGCCCGGGGGAGCAGTACTTC.

The chain joins TRBV11-2 to TRBJ1-5; the D is unclear. The germline gives CDR1 SGHAT, CDR2 FQNNGV. V gave up 0 bases and J gave up 5 bases, with 8 bases separating them. CDR3 size: 14 residues. The CDR3 loop is CASSLDGGDQPQHF. The DNA for the CDR3 is TGTGCCAGCAGCTTAGACGGCGGGGATCAGCCCCAGCATTTT. The full variable domain, completed using reference TRBV11-2 and TRBJ1-5, is EAGVAQSPRYKIIEKRQSVAFWCNPISGHATLYWYQQILGQGPKLLIQFQNNGVVDDSQLPKDRFSAERLKGVDSTLKIQPAKLEDSAVYLCASSLDGGDQPQHFGDGTRLSIL.

This clone was seen once. This chain uses TRBV11-3 with TRBJ2-7; 14 bases fit TRBD2. Trimming at V came to 5 bases and at J to 0 bases, leaving 6 bases not matched to a gene. This CDR3 comprises 17 residues. CDR1 and CDR2 (germline): SGHNT, YENEEA. The chain's CDR3 is CASSPGTSGGNSYEQYF. CDR3 DNA: TGTGCCAGCAGCCCCGGGACTAGCGGGGGAAACTCCTACGAGCAGTACTTC. Full variable domain (outside the CDR3, taken from reference TRBV11-3 and TRBJ2-7): EAGVVQSPRYKIIEKKQPVAFWCNPISGHNTLYWYLQNLGQGPELLIRYENEEAVDDSQLPKDRFSAERLKGVDSTLKIQPAELGDSAVYLCASSPGTSGGNSYEQYFGPGTRLTVT.

The chain carries TRBV4-2 and TRBJ2-7; TRBD2 aligns across 11 bases. CDR1 and CDR2 from the germline V gene are LGHNA and YNFKEQ. The CDR3 runs 16 residues. V dropped 3 bases and J dropped 2; count of bases not matched to a gene: 6. CDR3 sequence: CASSQGVAGGPYEQYF. The DNA for the CDR3 is TGTGCCAGCAGCCAGGGGGTAGCGGGAGGGCCCTACGAGCAGTACTTC.

V is TRBV2 and J is TRBJ2-3, with D perhaps TRBD2 (5 bases). CDR1 is SNHLY and CDR2 is FYNNEI in the germline V gene. Trimming cost V 8 bases and J 6 bases, with 15 bases left between them. The CDR3 is 13 residues long. CDR3 in amino acids: CASDYLTVDTQYF. The CDR3 region has the DNA TGTGCCAGCGACTACTTAACCGTGGATACGCAGTATTTT.

The V call is TRBV6-4, the J call TRBJ1-5, with 8 bases lining up with TRBD1. Germline CDR1 reads MRHNA; CDR2 reads SNTAGT. This CDR3 is 14 amino acids long. V was pared by 2 bases and J by 7 bases, with 4 bases of the junction left unmatched. The CDR3 protein is CASSDGQGHQPQHF. The DNA for the CDR3 is TGTGCCAGCAGTGACGGACAGGGACACCAGCCCCAGCATTTT.

The J gene is TRBJ1-2, the V gene TRBV9; TRBD1 matches 11 bases. CDR1 and CDR2 (germline): SGDLS, YYNGEE. Unmatched junction bases numbered 8, after V lost 6 bases and J lost 7 bases. This CDR3 is 14 amino acids long. The DNA of the CDR3 is TGTGCCAGCAACTTTGGACAGGGGGCGGGTGGCTACACCTTC. Translation gives CASNFGQGAGGYTF.

A single count supports this clone. This chain connects TRBV9 to TRBJ2-1, with a tentative D call TRBD1 (6 bases). The V gene lost 2 bases and the J gene lost 10 bases, with 16 bases spanning the gap. Per germline, CDR1 SGDLS and CDR2 YYNGEE. The CDR3 is 14 residues long. CDR3 loop: CASSVGAGALEQFF. CDR3 DNA: TGTGCCAGCAGCGTGGGGGCTGGGGCTCTGGAGCAGTTCTTC. Supplemented by reference TRBV9 and TRBJ2-1, the full variable domain reads DSGVTQTPKHLITATGQRVTLRCSPRSGDLSVYWYQQSLDQGLQFLIQYYNGEERAKGNILERFSAQQFPDLHSELNLSSLELGDSALYFCASSVGAGALEQFFGPGTRLTVL.

This clone occurred a few times. The chain employs TRBV27 and TRBJ2-7; the match to TRBD1 covers 7 bases. Germline V gene lookup returns CDR1 MNHEY and CDR2 SMNVEV (reference sequence). The CDR3 loop spans 13 amino acids. The ends lost 6 bases at V and 3 bases at J; junction bases unmatched: 5. CDR3: CASRHRGVYEQYF. CDR3 DNA sequence: TGTGCCAGCAGACACAGGGGAGTCTACGAGCAGTACTTC.

The chain links TRBV27 to TRBJ2-2; D possibly corresponds to TRBD2 (5 bases). This CDR3 region has 17 residues. V lost 8 bases, J lost 5 bases, and 24 bases lay in between. The germline V gene has CDR1 MNHEY and CDR2 SMNVEV (reference sequence). CDR3 in amino acids: CASLDRERGGWTGELFF. The CDR3 DNA reads TGTGCCAGCTTAGATAGAGAACGGGGTGGTTGGACCGGGGAGCTGTTTTTT.

The J gene is TRBJ2-7, the V gene TRBV4-3, with 10 bases aligning to TRBD2. Germline CDR1 and CDR2: LGHNA and YSLEER. The CDR3 runs 14 residues. V dropped 3 bases and J dropped 3; count of bases not matched to a gene: 2. The CDR3 DNA follows: TGCGCCAGCAGCCAGTGGACTAGCGGCTACGAGCAGTACTTC. It yields the protein CASSQWTSGYEQYF.

CDR3 in DNA: TGTGCCAGCAGTTTGCCGATGGGCTCGCAGCCCCAGCATTTT. It codes for CASSLPMGSQPQHF. The J gene is TRBJ1-5, the V gene TRBV28; no clear D. Trimming shortened V by 3 bases and J by 7 bases, and 13 bases separated the two germline ends. Looked up from germline, CDR1 is MDHEN and CDR2 is SYDVKM. The CDR3 consists of 14 residues.

V usage is TRBV28 and J usage is TRBJ2-7; TRBD1 is a possible D gene (6 bases). CDR1 is MDHEN, CDR2 SYDVKM, per germline. V dropped 7 bases and J dropped 4 bases, with 11 bases sitting between them. The length of the CDR3 is 12 residues. CDR3 residues: CASKAGAYEQYF. For the CDR3, the DNA is TGTGCCAGCAAGGCAGGGGCATACGAGCAGTACTTC.

The rearrangement joins TRBV5-1 to TRBJ2-1; 13 positions match TRBD2. Germline V lookup: CDR1 SGHRS, CDR2 YFSETQ. CDR3 length: 15 amino acids. V was pared by 5 bases and J by 6 bases, with 5 bases of the junction left unmatched. The CDR3 loop reads CASSILAGGGNEQFF. CDR3 nucleotides: TGCGCCAGCAGTATACTAGCGGGAGGGGGCAATGAGCAGTTCTTC.

The chain is built from TRBV18 and TRBJ1-2; TRBD1 matches at 9 bases. The V gene's germline CDR1 is KGHSH and CDR2 LQKENI. This CDR3 is built from 13 residues. The ends lost 5 bases at V and 7 bases at J; junction bases unmatched: 5. CDR3 nucleotide sequence: TGTGCCAGCTCAACGGGGACAGGGACTGGCTACACCTTC. It specifies CASSTGTGTGYTF.

The CDR3 DNA follows: TGTGCCAGCTCACCACCGCGGGATACGCAGTATTTT. Its protein product is CASSPPRDTQYF. V is TRBV18 and J is TRBJ2-3; no reliable D call. Per germline, CDR1 KGHSH and CDR2 LQKENI. Trimming cost V 0 bases and J 6 bases, with 4 bases left between them. The length of the CDR3 is 12 residues. The full variable domain, its missing parts supplied by reference TRBV18 and TRBJ2-3, is NAGVMQNPRHLVRRRGQEARLRCSPMKGHSHVYWYRQLPEEGLKFMVYLQKENIIDESGMPKERFSAEFPKEGPSILRIQQVVRGDSAAYFCASSPPRDTQYFGPGTRLTVL.

This rearrangement joins TRBV19 to TRBJ2-2; D is uncertain. The CDR3 contains 13 residues. V lost 3 bases and J lost 4, with 6 bases in between. Germline V lookup: CDR1 LNHDA, CDR2 SQIVND (reference sequence). CDR3 DNA: TGTGCCAGTAGTATCCTCTTCACCGGGGAGCTGTTTTTT. Protein: CASSILFTGELFF.

The chain joins TRBV28 to TRBJ1-5; 10 positions match TRBD1. V gave up 5 bases and J gave up 2 bases; unmatched junction bases: 12. Germline V gene data show CDR1 as MDHEN and CDR2 as SYDVKM. CDR3 size: 18 residues. The CDR3 reads CASSPPTGGLMGNQPQHF. CDR3 DNA: TGTGCCAGCAGTCCCCCGACAGGGGGCTTGATGGGCAATCAGCCCCAGCATTTT.